The 3 T cell receptor beta chains reported below all come from one sample, sequenced in a study of cytomegalovirus exposure and HLA in healthy donors. Both 60 Vbeta primers and 13 Jbeta primers went into the PCR. Profiled with immunoSEQ multiplex PCR; TCRdb holds only in-frame clones, not every one. The sample holds some 160,000 clones; just under 70% are singletons and the top ten take around 4.2%. The sample taken for sequencing was PBMCs. Receptor source: a man aged 60 to 75 in good health and CMV-seronegative.

The chain uses TRBV28 and TRBJ1-5, with 7 bases that match TRBD1. The germline V gene has CDR1 MDHEN and CDR2 SYDVKM. The ends lost 4 bases at V and 5 bases at J; junction bases unmatched: 8. The CDR3 length is 15 residues. CDR3 DNA sequence: TGTGCCAGCAGTTATCGGGACAGCCGGCATCAGCCCCAGCATTTT. Its protein is CASSYRDSRHQPQHF.

The V gene is TRBV28, the J gene TRBJ1-1, with unresolved D. The CDR3 runs to 11 residues. Germline lookup yields CDR1 MDHEN and CDR2 SYDVKM. The germline V and J ends were trimmed by 7 bases and 5 bases, with 8 bases remaining between them. CDR3 sequence reads: CASIVFTEAFF. DNA of the CDR3: TGTGCCAGCATCGTGTTTACTGAAGCTTTCTTT.

CDR3 in DNA: TGTGCCAGCAGCTCTCCGGCGGGAGATAACACCGGGGAGCTGTTTTTT. It codes for CASSSPAGDNTGELFF. The chain joins TRBV28 to TRBJ2-2; 7 positions agree with TRBD2. Germline V gives CDR1 MDHEN, CDR2 SYDVKM. Trimming removed 6 bases from V and 2 bases from J; junction bases left unmatched: 9. This CDR3 contains 16 residues.